A single sample gave rise to the 27 T cell receptor beta chains below, sequenced in a study of B cell selection in AIRE deficiency (dated by TCRdb to about 2019). Receptor amplification or capture employed the immunoSEQ multiplex PCR assay. TCRdb carries this immuneACCESS record with in-frame sequences only. Its versions omit some clonotypes, under half of them owing to an unresolved V gene in the studies checked, with the rest unexplained. Across this sample there are fewer than 30,000 clones, with almost 98% seen only once. The ten most abundant clones make up 0.2% to 0.25% of the sample. CD4+CD127+ cells were sorted as the conventional CD4 T cell population. Sequencing was done on a sample of conventional CD4+ T cells sorted from PBMCs. The source is a human donor with AIRE deficiency.

The chain combines TRBV5-5 with TRBJ2-1; 7 bases are a match to TRBD2. The CDR3 has 20 amino acids. Trimming cost V 3 bases and J 2 bases; bases outside gene matches: 20. CDR1 is SGHKS and CDR2 is YYEKEE in the germline V gene (reference sequence). As DNA, the CDR3 is TGTGCCAGCAGCTCCATATTAGCTAGCGGAGGGATAGGAGCCTACAATGAGCAGTTCTTC. Encoded protein: CASSSILASGGIGAYNEQFF.

The CDR3: CAISEGLKETQYF. The DNA for the CDR3 is TGTGCCATCAGTGAGGGCTTAAAAGAGACCCAGTACTTC. This sequence joins TRBV10-3 and TRBJ2-5; no reliable D call. The germline V gene encodes CDR1 ENHRY and CDR2 SYGVKD. Trimming removed 2 bases at V and 3 bases at J, with 7 bases between. CDR3 size: 13 residues.

The chain carries TRBV19 and TRBJ1-3; no definite D call. The CDR3 length is 14 residues. V lost 3 bases and J 0 bases, leaving 6 bases between the germline ends. CDR1 and CDR2 (germline): LNHDA, SQIVND (reference sequence). CDR3 DNA sequence: TGTGCCAGTAGTATCAGAGACTCTGGAAACACCATATATTTT. Its translation is CASSIRDSGNTIYF. Combining the CDR3 with reference TRBV19 and TRBJ1-3 gives the whole variable domain DGGITQSPKYLFRKEGQNVTLSCEQNLNHDAMYWYRQDPGQGLRLIYYSQIVNDFQKGDIAEGYSVSREKKESFPLTVTSAQKNPTAFYLCASSIRDSGNTIYFGEGSWLTVV.

V and J are TRBV28 and TRBJ1-6; D is perhaps TRBD1 (5 bases). Germline V gene lookup returns CDR1 MDHEN and CDR2 SYDVKM. The CDR3 runs 11 residues. V lost 7 bases and J lost 11, with 9 bases in between. This CDR3 is CASMQGPPLHF. The CDR3 region has the DNA TGTGCCAGCATGCAGGGACCACCCCTCCACTTT.

CDR3: CASRRGGVSAQPQHF. CDR3 nucleotides: TGTGCCAGCAGGAGAGGGGGGGTTTCCGCTCAGCCCCAGCATTTT. The J gene is TRBJ1-5, the V gene TRBV27; the D gene is possibly TRBD1 (6 bases). V was trimmed by 6 bases and J by 6 bases, leaving 18 bases between them. Germline V lookup: CDR1 MNHEY, CDR2 SMNVEV (reference sequence). The CDR3 sequence is 15 residues long.

The CDR3 region has the DNA TGTGCCAGCAACCCCGGGGGCGGGTATGGCTACACCTTC. This encodes CASNPGGGYGYTF. V is TRBV25-1 and J is TRBJ1-2; maybe TRBD1 (6 bases). The V gene's germline CDR1 is MGHDK and CDR2 SYGVNS. This CDR3 has 13 residues. The V end lost 7 bases, the J end lost 5 bases, and 14 bases lay between the germline ends.

The chain employs TRBV5-1 and TRBJ2-1; D is unclear. This CDR3 is 12 amino acids long. The germline gives CDR1 SGHRS, CDR2 YFSETQ. Trimming took 2 bases from V and 6 from J, leaving 6 bases between them. CDR3: CASSFSSNEQFF. The CDR3 DNA follows: TGCGCCAGCAGCTTTTCTAGCAATGAGCAGTTCTTC.

In its sample, this clone was seen once. This chain uses TRBV6-5 with TRBJ2-3; 9 bases line up with TRBD2. Germline trimming cut 6 bases from V and 3 bases from J; bases unmatched to any gene: 10. This CDR3 region has 16 residues. CDR1 and CDR2 (germline): MNHEY, SVGAGI. The CDR3 here is CASSYLGGRATDTQYF. CDR3 sequence (DNA): TGTGCCAGCAGCTACCTGGGCGGGAGGGCAACAGATACGCAGTATTTT.

The chain couples TRBV29-1 to TRBJ2-3; a possible D gene is TRBD2 (6 bases). The CDR3 consists of 14 residues. Germline V lookup: CDR1 SQVTM, CDR2 ANQGSEA. The V and J ends lost 4 bases and 4 bases respectively, with 15 bases between them. CDR3 loop: CSVVFRERADTQYF. CDR3 DNA: TGCAGCGTTGTGTTTCGGGAGAGGGCAGATACGCAGTATTTT.

The V call is TRBV7-6, the J call TRBJ2-1, with 8 bases identical to TRBD2. From germline, CDR1 is SGHVS and CDR2 FNYEAQ. There are 15 residues in the CDR3. The trim removed 2 bases at V and 8 bases at J, leaving 8 bases unmatched. The DNA of the CDR3 is TGTGCCAGCAGCTTATCCGATGCGGGAGGATATGAGCAGTTCTTC. This encodes CASSLSDAGGYEQFF.

The V call is TRBV5-1, the J call TRBJ2-7, with 7 bases aligning to TRBD2. Germline values: CDR1 SGHRS, CDR2 YFSETQ. The CDR3 extends over 16 amino acids. J gave up 5 bases and V 0 bases, and 11 bases lay outside the gene matches. The DNA for the CDR3 is TGCGCCAGCAGCTTGGGTAGGAGGGCGGGAGTGAACGAGCAGTACTTC. Translating gives CASSLGRRAGVNEQYF.

This clone was recorded once. The rearrangement links TRBV28 to TRBJ2-7, with D perhaps being TRBD1 or TRBD2 (6 bases each). The CDR3 is made up of 14 amino acids. The V end lost 6 bases, the J end lost 2 bases, and 14 bases lay between the germline ends. Per the germline V gene, CDR1 is MDHEN and CDR2 is SYDVKM. CDR3 sequence: CASSRLGGTYEQYF. CDR3 DNA: TGTGCCAGCAGCCGATTAGGGGGGACCTACGAGCAGTACTTC.

The rearrangement joins TRBV4-3 to TRBJ1-2, with 8 bases aligning to TRBD1. V was pared by 1 base and J by 4 bases, with 5 bases of the junction left unmatched. CDR3 length equals 15 residues. Germline V gives CDR1 LGHNA, CDR2 YSLEER. CDR3 nucleotides: TGCGCCAGCAGCCAAGTTCCAGGGGGCAGCTATGGCTACACCTTC. Its protein product is CASSQVPGGSYGYTF.

The CDR3 region has the DNA TGTGCCAGCAGCTTAGGTGCGGGAGGACGCACAGATACGCAGTATTTT. Residues: CASSLGAGGRTDTQYF. The chain recombines TRBV13 with TRBJ2-3; TRBD2 matches 8 bases. This CDR3 is built from 16 residues. Trimming took 0 bases from V and 1 from J; bases not matched to a gene: 3. CDR1 is PRHDT and CDR2 is FYEKMQ in the germline V gene (reference sequence).

This rearrangement joins TRBV7-9 to TRBJ2-2, with unresolved D. CDR1 and CDR2 (germline): SEHNR, FQNEAQ (reference sequence). V dropped 0 bases and J dropped 11 bases, with 16 bases sitting between them. The CDR3 is 15 residues long. In DNA form, the CDR3 reads TGTGCCAGCAGCTTAGCCCCCGCGACGAATCGAGAGCTGTTTTTT. Translating gives CASSLAPATNRELFF.

The J gene is TRBJ2-5, the V gene TRBV7-9, with 11 bases aligning to TRBD2. The CDR3 runs to 17 residues. With V trimmed by 1 base and J by 1 base, 5 bases remained unmatched. Germline V CDR1 and CDR2: SEHNR, FQNEAQ (reference sequence). This chain's CDR3 is CASSLGPSGRPQETQYF. DNA of the CDR3: TGTGCCAGCAGCTTAGGTCCTAGCGGGAGGCCCCAAGAGACCCAGTACTTC.

V usage is TRBV14 and J usage is TRBJ2-3; 7 nucleotides line up with TRBD2. The CDR3 has 16 residues. The germline gives CDR1 SGHDN, CDR2 FVKESK. With V trimmed by 5 bases and J by 6 bases, 14 bases remained unmatched. In DNA form, the CDR3 reads TGTGCCAGCAGCAACTACCGGCCTAGCGGATGGGATACGCAGTATTTT. This encodes CASSNYRPSGWDTQYF.

The rearrangement joins TRBV6-1 to TRBJ1-1; D is ambiguous. From germline, CDR1 is MNHNS and CDR2 SASEGT. The CDR3 is made up of 14 amino acids. Trimming stripped 7 bases from V and 4 bases from J, with 16 bases between. CDR3 nucleotide sequence: TGTGCCAGCATCTCAGAAGGGCGGGGCACTGAAGCTTTCTTT. Translation: CASISEGRGTEAFF.

The chain is built from TRBV7-3 and TRBJ1-2; 9 bases fit TRBD1. V lost 4 bases and J lost 6; bases outside the gene matches: 15. Germline V lookup: CDR1 SGHTA, CDR2 FQGTGA. This CDR3 region has 17 residues. The CDR3 here is CASSSTGGTGGLDGYTF. The CDR3, as DNA: TGTGCCAGCAGCTCTACGGGCGGCACAGGGGGCTTGGATGGCTACACCTTC.

The chain uses TRBV6-5 and TRBJ2-7; D is undetermined. From germline, CDR1 is MNHEY and CDR2 SVGAGI. V lost 0 bases and J 1 base, leaving 7 bases between the germline ends. The CDR3 is 14 amino acids. In nucleotides, the CDR3 is TGTGCCAGCAGTTACTCGCTTGCGTCCTACGAGCAGTACTTC. Its protein product is CASSYSLASYEQYF.

CDR3 bases: TGTGCCAGCTCACCATTGCCAGGACCTAATGGCTACACCTTC. It specifies CASSPLPGPNGYTF. This chain uses TRBV18 with TRBJ1-2; D gene uncertain. Germline V gives CDR1 KGHSH, CDR2 LQKENI. This CDR3 has 14 residues. Trimming left V 2 bases short and J 6 bases short, with 13 bases between. Supplemented by reference TRBV18 and TRBJ1-2, the full variable domain reads NAGVMQNPRHLVRRRGQEARLRCSPMKGHSHVYWYRQLPEEGLKFMVYLQKENIIDESGMPKERFSAEFPKEGPSILRIQQVVRGDSAAYFCASSPLPGPNGYTFGSGTRLTVV.

This chain links TRBV19 with TRBJ2-2, with TRBD1 identical over 7 bases. The CDR3 runs 15 residues. Losses at the gene ends were 3 bases for V and 3 bases for J; bases not matched to a gene: 4. Germline loops: CDR1 LNHDA, CDR2 SQIVND (reference sequence). CDR3 sequence reads: CASSILTGHTGELFF. CDR3 nucleotides: TGTGCCAGTAGTATTCTGACAGGGCACACCGGGGAGCTGTTTTTT.

The chain joins TRBV18 to TRBJ2-1; D is possibly TRBD2 (6 bases). Between the trimmed V and J ends, which lost 0 bases and 4 bases, there was a span of 13 bases. Germline V CDR1 and CDR2: KGHSH, LQKENI. CDR3 length: 16 residues. The CDR3 region is CASSPPASARYNEQFF. In DNA, the CDR3 is TGTGCCAGCTCACCACCGGCTAGCGCGAGATACAATGAGCAGTTCTTC.

The genes are TRBV7-3 and TRBJ2-2; D uncertain. Germline V gene data show CDR1 as SGHTA and CDR2 as FQGTGA. The CDR3 is made up of 14 amino acids. With 1 base removed from V and 0 bases from J, the gap between germline ends came to 3 bases. CDR3 region: CASSLNANTGELFF. In DNA form, the CDR3 reads TGTGCCAGCAGCTTAAACGCGAACACCGGGGAGCTGTTTTTT.

The count of this clone is one. As DNA, the CDR3 is TGTGCCAGCTCACCCTTTGACACAGATACGCAGTATTTT. Amino acid sequence: CASSPFDTDTQYF. The chain uses TRBV18 and TRBJ2-3; D uncertain. The germline gives CDR1 KGHSH, CDR2 LQKENI. Trimming took 3 bases from V and 2 from J, leaving 6 bases between them. The CDR3 is made up of 13 amino acids.

The chain employs TRBV5-1 and TRBJ1-4; the D gene is possibly TRBD1 (6 bases). V dropped 0 bases and J dropped 8 bases, with 14 bases sitting between them. Germline assignment: CDR1 SGHRS and CDR2 YFSETQ. This CDR3 comprises 15 residues. CDR3 bases: TGCGCCAGCAGCTTGGTGGGGACACAAGGGGAAAAACTGTTTTTT. It yields the protein CASSLVGTQGEKLFF.

The chain has TRBV6-1 and TRBJ2-5, with D possibly being TRBD1 (5 bases). This CDR3 has 12 residues. The germline gives CDR1 MNHNS, CDR2 SASEGT. Trimming stripped 11 bases from V and 5 bases from J, with 15 bases between. Here the CDR3 reads CASGVGRETQYF. The CDR3 nucleotides are TGTGCCTCTGGCGTGGGGCGGGAGACCCAGTACTTC.